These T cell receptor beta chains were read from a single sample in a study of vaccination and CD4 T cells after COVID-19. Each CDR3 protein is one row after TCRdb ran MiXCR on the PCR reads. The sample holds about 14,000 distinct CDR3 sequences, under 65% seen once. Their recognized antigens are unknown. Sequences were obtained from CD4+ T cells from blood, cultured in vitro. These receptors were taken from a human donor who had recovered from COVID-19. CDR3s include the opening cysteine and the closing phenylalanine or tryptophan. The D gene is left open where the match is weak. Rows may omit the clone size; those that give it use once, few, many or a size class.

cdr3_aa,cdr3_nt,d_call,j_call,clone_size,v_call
CASSKGGRRTGYGYTF,TGTGCCAGCAGCAAAGGAGGGCGTAGGACAGGCTATGGCTACACCTTC,-,TRBJ1-2,-,TRBV21-1
CASSPLRLAGVTDTQYF,TGTGCCAGCTCACCACTAAGGCTAGCGGGAGTCACAGATACGCAGTATTTT,TRBD2,TRBJ2-3,few,TRBV18
CASSPQWNQPQHF,TGTGCCAGCTCACCACAATGGAATCAGCCCCAGCATTTT,-,TRBJ1-5,-,TRBV18
CASSGQGSPYEQYF,TGTGCCAGTAGCGGACAGGGGTCCCCCTACGAGCAGTACTTC,TRBD1,TRBJ2-7,-,TRBV19
CANLGTSGELFF,TGTGCCAACCTAGGGACGAGCGGGGAGCTGTTTTTT,-,TRBJ2-2,-,TRBV6-1
CASSLGTGGQETQYF,TGTGCCAGCAGCCTGGGGACTGGCGGCCAAGAGACCCAGTACTTC,-,TRBJ2-5,few,TRBV28
CAISETRVGGNQPQHF,TGTGCCATCAGTGAGACAAGGGTTGGAGGCAATCAGCCCCAGCATTTT,-,TRBJ1-5,-,TRBV10-3
CATSDLRGSTDTQYF,TGTGCCACCAGTGACCTTAGGGGTAGCACAGATACGCAGTATTTT,-,TRBJ2-3,large,TRBV24-1
CASSLTYQDTQYF,TGTGCCAGCAGCTTAACCTACCAAGATACGCAGTATTTT,-,TRBJ2-3,-,TRBV7-2
CASSYGSDNEQFF,TGTGCCAGCAGTTATGGCTCTGACAATGAGCAGTTCTTC,-,TRBJ2-1,-,TRBV6-5
CASSASGQGKETQYF,TGCGCCAGCAGCGCTAGCGGACAGGGCAAAGAGACCCAGTACTTC,-,TRBJ2-5,-,TRBV10-1
CSARSRDPNTEAFF,TGCAGTGCTAGATCCCGGGACCCGAACACTGAAGCTTTCTTT,-,TRBJ1-1,-,TRBV20-1
CATQGGSSNQPQHF,TGTGCCACCCAGGGGGGGAGCAGCAATCAGCCCCAGCATTTT,TRBD1,TRBJ1-5,-,TRBV24-1
CAWSKGNSYQPQHF,TGTGCCTGGAGCAAAGGGAACTCTTATCAGCCCCAGCATTTT,-,TRBJ1-5,few,TRBV30
CASRGREQETQYF,TGTGCCAGCAGGGGGCGGGAACAAGAGACCCAGTACTTC,-,TRBJ2-5,few,TRBV7-2
CASSWSGGLTEQYF,TGTGCCAGCAGTTGGTCGGGAGGTTTAACCGAGCAGTACTTC,TRBD2,TRBJ2-7,few,TRBV12-3/TRBV12-4
CASSLARGPGNEQFF,TGTGCCAGCAGCTTAGCGCGGGGACCCGGCAATGAGCAGTTCTTC,-,TRBJ2-1,-,TRBV7-2
CASSVTTAGTQYF,TGCGCCAGCAGTGTTACAACCGCGGGGACCCAGTACTTC,-,TRBJ2-5,few,TRBV10-1
CASGIAGGNQGQETQYF,TGTGCCAGCGGGATAGCGGGAGGGAACCAGGGGCAAGAGACCCAGTACTTC,TRBD2,TRBJ2-5,few,TRBV6-1
CASSPQTVTSGNTIYF,TGTGCCAGCAGCCCGCAGACAGTCACCTCTGGAAACACCATATATTTT,-,TRBJ1-3,once,TRBV7-2
CASSLGQINEQFF,TGTGCCAGCAGTTTAGGTCAGATCAATGAGCAGTTCTTC,-,TRBJ2-1,-,TRBV12-3/TRBV12-4
CASSGLADYNEQFF,TGTGCCAGCAGCGGACTAGCAGACTACAATGAGCAGTTCTTC,TRBD2,TRBJ2-1,-,TRBV6-2/TRBV6-3
CASRPYAAGDTQYF,TGTGCCAGCAGACCCTACGCTGCGGGGGATACGCAGTATTTT,-,TRBJ2-3,-,TRBV27
CSARRPGLAADTQYF,TGCAGTGCTCGACGACCGGGACTAGCAGCAGATACGCAGTATTTT,TRBD2,TRBJ2-3,-,TRBV20-1
CASSYTLMNTEAFF,TGTGCCAGCAGTTATACCCTTATGAACACTGAAGCTTTCTTT,-,TRBJ1-1,-,TRBV27
CASSSSRDSKVDEQYF,TGTGCCAGCAGCTCGAGCCGGGACTCCAAGGTAGACGAGCAGTACTTC,-,TRBJ2-7,-,TRBV7-2